This entry is about one T cell receptor (beta chain). Its target is not known. This specimen belongs to a study of T cell responses to AZD1222 COVID-19 vaccine. The data were produced by immunoSEQ multiplex PCR, yet TCRdb's version contains in-frame clones alone and is incomplete. Of tens of thousands of clones in the sample, around 91% were seen once. Findings and caveats of the study: Clonal diversity was possibly underestimated, and the donors were mostly white British, with more females. Only five or six people who got AZD1222 tested seropositive at baseline. CD4 TCRs associated with vaccination spanned spike, dominating at 160-218 and 743-854. Receipt of two AZD1222 doses was followed by a rise in Spike-specific TCR breadth and depth.

This CDR3 spans 16 amino acids. Germline trimming cut 5 bases from V and 0 bases from J; bases unmatched to any gene: 7. The V gene's germline CDR1 is MDHEN and CDR2 SYDVKM. The specimen was peripheral blood, collected on day 0 of MenACWY control vaccination. The receptor comes from an adult in good health. This rearrangement joins TRBV28 to TRBJ1-3; 7 nucleotides match TRBD1. CDR3 DNA sequence: TGTGCCAGCAGTGGTCAGGGGGGGAGCTCTGGAAACACCATATATTTT. It specifies CASSGQGGSSGNTIYF.